What follows are 27 T cell receptor beta chains derived from one specimen sequenced in a study of blood T cell repertoires in COVID-19 (dated by TCRdb to between 2020 and 2021). Receptor amplification or capture employed the immunoSEQ multiplex PCR assay. Sourced from immuneACCESS, this table was stored by TCRdb with only in-frame sequences that have V and J called. A share of the clones is absent; for the studies checked, an unresolved V gene accounts for under half, and the remainder has no known explanation. Counted in this sample were 200,000 to 250,000 clones; roughly 85% of them appeared once. The ten largest clones represent less than 4% of the sample. The sequenced sample was peripheral blood. These receptors all come from a young woman with acute or convalescent COVID-19.

The J gene is TRBJ2-7, the V gene TRBV6-5; 9 bases line up with TRBD1. The CDR3 runs 14 residues. The ends lost 4 bases at V and 6 bases at J; junction bases unmatched: 7. The germline V gene has CDR1 MNHEY and CDR2 SVGAGI. The DNA for the CDR3 is TGTGCCAGCAGTTTCCGGGACAGGGAATTCGAGCAGTACTTC. Its protein is CASSFRDREFEQYF.

This chain joins TRBV6-6 and TRBJ2-7; no clear D gene. The CDR3 length is 14 residues. V lost 5 bases to trimming and J lost 6 bases, with 17 bases between them. Germline CDR1 MNHNY, CDR2 SVGAGI (reference sequence). In DNA form, the CDR3 reads TGTGCCAGCAGTCCCCTTATGGGTAGCACCGAGCAGTACTTC. This sequence encodes CASSPLMGSTEQYF.

As to this clone: Additional DNA sequences in this sample encode the identical CDR3. The genes are TRBV20-1 and TRBJ1-1; no clear D. Germline V gives CDR1 DFQATT, CDR2 SNEGSKA (reference sequence). CDR3 length: 12 residues. The ends were cut back, 3 bases at V and 2 bases at J, with 7 bases in the middle. This CDR3 reads CSASVRNTEAFF. Here the CDR3 DNA reads TGCAGTGCTAGTGTGAGAAACACTGAAGCTTTCTTT.

This chain links TRBV7-2 with TRBJ2-1; unclear D gene. Between the trimmed V and J ends, which lost 5 bases and 10 bases, there was a span of 12 bases. Germline loops: CDR1 SGHTA, CDR2 FQGNSA. The CDR3 totals 12 residues. This chain's CDR3 is CASSLLAKEQFF. CDR3 nucleotide sequence: TGTGCCAGCAGCCTTTTAGCCAAGGAGCAGTTCTTC.

This clone has just a few counts. The chain links TRBV6-5 to TRBJ2-7; D is possibly TRBD1 (5 bases). Germline V CDR1 and CDR2: MNHEY, SVGAGI. This CDR3 region has 12 residues. V was pared by 8 bases and J by 3 bases, with 11 bases between. CDR3 region: CASRDRYYEQYF. The CDR3 DNA reads TGTGCCAGCCGAGACAGATACTACGAGCAGTACTTC.

The rearrangement uses TRBV13 and TRBJ1-6, with a weak D call TRBD1 (6 bases). The ends were cut back, 5 bases at V and 9 bases at J, with 20 bases in the middle. Germline assignment: CDR1 PRHDT and CDR2 FYEKMQ (reference sequence). This CDR3 region has 16 residues. CDR3 in DNA: TGTGCCAGCAGCCAAGGTGGGGGCAGGGTTCTTTCACCCCTCCACTTT. Translated, it gives CASSQGGGRVLSPLHF.

V usage is TRBV2 and J usage is TRBJ1-2; possible D gene TRBD1, 6 bases. The germline V gene has CDR1 SNHLY and CDR2 FYNNEI. V shed 6 bases and J shed 0 bases, with 11 bases lying between them. CDR3 length: 14 residues. CDR3 nucleotides: TGTGCCAGCAGGGCTGGGGGCACTAACTATGGCTACACCTTC. It yields the protein CASRAGGTNYGYTF.

For the CDR3, the DNA is TGCGCCAGCAGCTGGACGGGGTCCCCCTGGACTAATGAAAAACTGTTTTTT. It is translated as CASSWTGSPWTNEKLFF. The chain has TRBV5-1 and TRBJ1-4, with D unresolved. The CDR3 extends over 17 amino acids. Germline loops: CDR1 SGHRS, CDR2 YFSETQ. Trimming shortened V by 3 bases and J by 2 bases, and 17 bases separated the two germline ends.

The chain links TRBV18 to TRBJ1-2, with D hard to call. This CDR3 is 13 amino acids long. The ends were cut back, 6 bases at V and 8 bases at J, with 16 bases in the middle. CDR1 is KGHSH and CDR2 is LQKENI in the germline V gene. The CDR3 nucleotides read TGTGCCAGCTCCGAGGGTCTCGCGCGCGGCTACACCTTC. Translation: CASSEGLARGYTF.

This chain uses TRBV6-5 with TRBJ1-1, with TRBD1 as a possible D gene (5 bases). This CDR3 region has 14 residues. V was clipped by 7 bases and J by 4 bases, with 16 bases between them. The germline V gene encodes CDR1 MNHEY and CDR2 SVGAGI. The CDR3 protein is CASTGVLGSTEAFF. CDR3 sequence (DNA): TGTGCCAGCACGGGGGTTTTGGGGAGCACTGAAGCTTTCTTT.

The chain has TRBV2 and TRBJ1-1; 10 positions agree with TRBD1. Germline V CDR1 and CDR2: SNHLY, FYNNEI. After removal of 7 bases from V and 4 bases from J, the junction contained 3 bases not matched to a gene. This CDR3 has 13 residues. Here the CDR3 reads CASIGQGGTEAFF. As DNA, the CDR3 is TGTGCCAGCATTGGACAGGGGGGCACTGAAGCTTTCTTT. Supplemented by reference TRBV2 and TRBJ1-1, the full variable domain reads EPEVTQTPSHQVTQMGQEVILRCVPISNHLYFYWYRQILGQKVEFLVSFYNNEISEKSEIFDDQFSVERPDGSNFTLKIRSTKLEDSAMYFCASIGQGGTEAFFGQGTRLTVV.

The CDR3 loop reads CASSGGLLSNEQFF. The CDR3 DNA follows: TGCGCCAGCAGCGGTGGACTCCTCTCCAATGAGCAGTTCTTC. V and J are TRBV5-1 and TRBJ2-1, with D possibly being TRBD2 (5 bases). CDR3 size: 14 residues. CDR1 SGHRS and CDR2 YFSETQ come from the germline V gene. Trimming shortened V by 4 bases and J by 6 bases, and 14 bases separated the two germline ends.

V is TRBV6-9 and J is TRBJ1-5; D is possibly TRBD1 (5 bases). Trimming removed 2 bases at V and 4 bases at J, with 9 bases between. The CDR3 runs to 14 residues. Germline CDR1 and CDR2: MNHGY and SVAAGI. Here the CDR3 DNA reads TGTGCCAGCAGTTATGGGGCTCCGAATCAGCCCCAGCATTTT. Translation: CASSYGAPNQPQHF.

In nucleotides, the CDR3 is TGTGCCAGCAGTGTTAGCGGGGCGAAAGAGACCCAGTACTTC. It codes for CASSVSGAKETQYF. The chain has TRBV25-1 and TRBJ2-5; 8 bases are shared with TRBD2. Germline CDR1 reads MGHDK; CDR2 reads SYGVNS. This CDR3 region has 14 residues. V lost 4 bases and J lost 3; bases outside the gene matches: 4.

This sequence joins TRBV28 and TRBJ2-7; D is uncertain. Germline CDR1 reads MDHEN; CDR2 reads SYDVKM. Trimming took off 5 bases at V and 2 bases at J, with 10 bases between the two ends. This CDR3 has 13 amino acids. This CDR3 is CASSLPHTYEQYF. The CDR3 DNA follows: TGTGCCAGCAGTCTACCCCATACCTACGAGCAGTACTTC. Variable domain in full (rest from reference TRBV28 and TRBJ2-7): DVKVTQSSRYLVKRTGEKVFLECVQDMDHENMFWYRQDPGLGLRLIYFSYDVKMKEKGDIPEGYSVSREKKERFSLILESASTNQTSMYLCASSLPHTYEQYFGPGTRLTVT.

The chain employs TRBV30 and TRBJ2-6, with a tentative D call TRBD1 (7 bases). The CDR3 has 13 amino acids. Trimming left V 8 bases short and J 1 base short, with 9 bases between. Germline V gene lookup returns CDR1 GTSNPN and CDR2 SVGIG (reference sequence). CDR3 amino acids: CAAGQSGANVLTF. In nucleotides, the CDR3 is TGTGCCGCGGGACAGTCTGGGGCCAACGTCCTGACTTTC.

The genes are TRBV27 and TRBJ2-5; D possibly corresponds to TRBD1 (5 bases). Germline V gene data show CDR1 as MNHEY and CDR2 as SMNVEV (reference sequence). The CDR3 extends over 14 amino acids. The V gene lost 6 bases and the J gene lost 6 bases, with 17 bases spanning the gap. As DNA, the CDR3 is TGTGCCAGCAGACGAACAACCCTGGGGCAGACCCAGTACTTC. Its translation: CASRRTTLGQTQYF.

The chain employs TRBV10-3 and TRBJ2-1; 8 positions match TRBD2. Germline V gene data show CDR1 as ENHRY and CDR2 as SYGVKD. The CDR3 has 17 amino acids. V shed 3 bases, J shed 6 bases, and the junction held 13 bases outside the gene matches. CDR3 in amino acids: CAISEGWGAGVGNEQFF. CDR3 bases: TGTGCCATCAGTGAAGGATGGGGAGCGGGAGTAGGCAATGAGCAGTTCTTC.

CDR3 residues: CASSLSFPGSETQYF. CDR3 sequence (DNA): TGTGCCAGCAGTTTATCTTTTCCAGGGTCGGAGACCCAGTACTTC. The rearrangement uses TRBV27 and TRBJ2-5, with a tentative D call TRBD1 (5 bases). V was pared by 0 bases and J by 5 bases, with 13 bases between. The CDR3 runs 15 residues. Germline V gene data show CDR1 as MNHEY and CDR2 as SMNVEV (reference sequence).

The gene calls are TRBV7-8 and TRBJ1-2; no definite D call. The CDR3 length is 16 residues. CDR1 is SGHVS, CDR2 FQNEAQ, per germline. V gave up 5 bases and J gave up 1 base, with 17 bases separating them. For the CDR3, the DNA is TGTGCCAGCAGCCCTAGGTCGTTAGGACTTAACTATGGCTACACCTTC. Translated, it gives CASSPRSLGLNYGYTF.

This chain joins TRBV27 and TRBJ2-3, with a weak D call TRBD2 (5 bases). The CDR3 totals 15 residues. Germline CDR1 is MNHEY and CDR2 is SMNVEV (reference sequence). V shed 3 bases and J shed 0 bases, with 10 bases lying between them. CDR3 bases: TGTGCCAGCAGTTTCGTGGCGGGTAGCACAGATACGCAGTATTTT. Its translation: CASSFVAGSTDTQYF.

This chain uses TRBV5-6 with TRBJ2-3; D uncertain. V was pared by 4 bases and J by 1 base, with 13 bases between. Per the germline V gene, CDR1 is SGHDT and CDR2 is YYEEEE. CDR3 length: 15 residues. The CDR3 protein is CASSPGFLGTDTQYF. For the CDR3, the DNA is TGTGCCAGCAGCCCGGGTTTTCTTGGCACAGATACGCAGTATTTT.

V is TRBV29-1 and J is TRBJ1-1; D unclear. The germline V gene has CDR1 SQVTM and CDR2 ANQGSEA. V was cut by 7 bases and J by 5 bases, with 14 bases left in between. The CDR3 extends over 12 amino acids. The CDR3 DNA sequence: TGCAGCGCCCTACACTTGGAGACTGAAGCTTTCTTT. Translated, it gives CSALHLETEAFF.

The table lists this clone with many counts. The rearrangement uses TRBV3-1 (or the pseudogene TRBV3-2) and TRBJ1-6; D not certain. Germline CDR1 and CDR2: LGHDT and YNNKEL (reference sequence). The V end was cut by 2 bases, the J end by 9 bases, with 5 bases between. The CDR3 has 12 residues. CDR3 amino acids: CASSQIGSPLHF. The DNA for the CDR3 is TGTGCCAGCAGCCAAATCGGTTCACCCCTCCACTTT.

This clone was counted only a few times. This sequence joins TRBV12-3 or TRBV12-4 and TRBJ1-2, with D perhaps matching TRBD1 (6 bases). The CDR3 is 12 residues long. The ends were cut back, 5 bases at V and 4 bases at J, with 8 bases in the middle. Here the CDR3 reads CASSRTAYGYTF. The DNA of the CDR3 is TGTGCCAGCAGTAGGACAGCCTATGGCTACACCTTC.

The V gene is TRBV5-1, the J gene TRBJ2-7; 7 bases agree with TRBD2. Unmatched junction bases numbered 5, after V lost 2 bases and J lost 3 bases. Germline CDR1 is SGHRS and CDR2 is YFSETQ. The CDR3 is 14 amino acids. The CDR3 spells CASSFMASGYEQYF. The CDR3 nucleotides are TGCGCCAGCAGCTTCATGGCTAGCGGCTACGAGCAGTACTTC.

This clone appeared once. The chain joins TRBV28 to TRBJ1-4; D is unclear. V lost 4 bases and J lost 7, with 13 bases in between. The CDR3 runs to 14 residues. From germline, CDR1 is MDHEN and CDR2 SYDVKM. The CDR3 DNA reads as TGTGCCAGCAGTTCTCACATGGTGATTGAAAAACTGTTTTTT. Translation gives CASSSHMVIEKLFF.